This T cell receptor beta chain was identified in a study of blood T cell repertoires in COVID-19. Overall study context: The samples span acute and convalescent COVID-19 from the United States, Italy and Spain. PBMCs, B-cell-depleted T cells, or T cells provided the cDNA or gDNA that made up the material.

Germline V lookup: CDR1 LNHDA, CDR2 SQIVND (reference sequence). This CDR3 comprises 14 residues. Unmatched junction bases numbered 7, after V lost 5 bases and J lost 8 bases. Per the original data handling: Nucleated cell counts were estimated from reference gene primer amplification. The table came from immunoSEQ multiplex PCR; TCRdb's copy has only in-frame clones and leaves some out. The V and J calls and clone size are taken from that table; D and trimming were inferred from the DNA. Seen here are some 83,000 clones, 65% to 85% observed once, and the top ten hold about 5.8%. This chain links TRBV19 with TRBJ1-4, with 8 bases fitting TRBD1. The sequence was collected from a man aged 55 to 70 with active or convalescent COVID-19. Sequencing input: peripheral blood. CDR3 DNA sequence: TGTGCCAGTAGTGGACAGGGTTACAGAGAAAAACTGTTTTTT. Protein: CASSGQGYREKLFF.